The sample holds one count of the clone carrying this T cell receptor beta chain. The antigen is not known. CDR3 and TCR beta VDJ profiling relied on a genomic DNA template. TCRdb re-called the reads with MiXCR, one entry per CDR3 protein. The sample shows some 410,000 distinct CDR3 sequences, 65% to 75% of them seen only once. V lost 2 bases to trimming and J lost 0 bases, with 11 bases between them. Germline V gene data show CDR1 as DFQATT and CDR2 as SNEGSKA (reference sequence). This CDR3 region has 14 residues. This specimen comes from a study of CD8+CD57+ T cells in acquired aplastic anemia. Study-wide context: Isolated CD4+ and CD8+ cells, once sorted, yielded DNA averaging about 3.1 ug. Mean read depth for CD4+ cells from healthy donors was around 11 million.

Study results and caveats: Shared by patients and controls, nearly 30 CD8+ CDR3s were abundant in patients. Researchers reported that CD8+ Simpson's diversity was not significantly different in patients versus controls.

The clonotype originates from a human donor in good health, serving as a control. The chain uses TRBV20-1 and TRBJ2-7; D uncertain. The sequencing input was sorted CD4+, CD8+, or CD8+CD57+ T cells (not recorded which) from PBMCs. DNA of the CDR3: TGCAGTGCTAGAACAGCGCCTGGCTCCTACGAGCAGTACTTC. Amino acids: CSARTAPGSYEQYF.